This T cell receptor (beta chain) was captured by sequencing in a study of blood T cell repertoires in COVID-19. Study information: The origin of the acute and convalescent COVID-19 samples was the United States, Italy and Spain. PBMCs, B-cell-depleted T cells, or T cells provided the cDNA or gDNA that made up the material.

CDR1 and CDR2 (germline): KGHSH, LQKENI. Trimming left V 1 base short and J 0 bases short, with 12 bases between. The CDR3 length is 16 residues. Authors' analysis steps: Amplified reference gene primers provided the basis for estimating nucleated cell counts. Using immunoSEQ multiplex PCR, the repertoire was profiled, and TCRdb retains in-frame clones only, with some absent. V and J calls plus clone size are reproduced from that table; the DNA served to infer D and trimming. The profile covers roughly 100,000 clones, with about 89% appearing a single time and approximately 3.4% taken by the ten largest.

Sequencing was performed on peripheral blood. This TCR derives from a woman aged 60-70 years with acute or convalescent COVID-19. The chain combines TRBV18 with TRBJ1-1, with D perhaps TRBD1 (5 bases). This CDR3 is CASSPRRGELNTEAFF. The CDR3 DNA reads TGTGCCAGCTCACCACGGCGGGGGGAACTGAACACTGAAGCTTTCTTT.